What follows is one T cell receptor beta chain and its context. Its binding antigen is unknown. No much larger clone is present one base from it, and per-base qualities are unavailable. Library prep was done by 5' RACE. The listed sequencing device is NextSeq 500. Unique molecular identifiers were attached to individual cDNA molecules in the TCR library protocol so that sequencing error and PCR bias could be corrected. Sequencing covered both TCR alpha and beta chains, and within each sample the abundances of alpha and beta sequences were tightly co-correlated. Concerning the study's data processing: Decombinator V4 was used to perform V gene, J gene and CDR3 annotation of TCR sequences. TCRs were defined as expanded if a significant change between any two time points was detected under a Poisson model with p below 0.0001. TCR abundances were normalised to the total number of TCRs sequenced in each sample and reported as counts per million. MAIT TCRs were defined by TRAV1-2 paired with TRAJ12, TRAJ20 or TRAJ33, and iNKT TCRs by TRAV10 paired with TRAJ18. VDJdb, accessed on 1 November 2021, was searched for TCRs annotated for CMV, EBV and SARS-CoV-2, and TCRs annotated for more than one antigen were excluded. Clones were called with MiXCR by TCRdb after fastp trimmed the public reads at Q25, and only in-frame beta chains were retained. Every entry covers one CDR3 protein and lists the most common genes and DNA from its rows. The V and J calls here are based on TCRdb, not the publication. A total of approximately 80,000 distinct CDR3 sequences appear in this sample, around 12% of them only once. 3.4% of the sample goes to the ten largest clones.

CDR1 and CDR2 are drawn from the germline V gene: SGHRS, YFSETQ. The germline V and J ends show losses of 9 bases and 5 bases respectively, and no gene match explains 10 bases of the junction. Counted from cysteine to phenylalanine, this CDR3 has 14 amino acids. Only the CDR3 portion is preserved as DNA: 42 bases, with reading frame beginning at the first base. The data stem from a study of early T cells in non-severe SARS-CoV-2 infection (TCRdb year 2021). Study-level background: Because TCR sequencing relied on bulk RNA taken from unsorted whole blood, pairing of alpha and beta chains was not possible. General findings and caveats noted by the study authors: VDJdb matching was skewed toward anti-spike CD8 responses and likely underestimated virus-specific expansions, missing private and CD4 specificities.

A case-control design nested within a healthcare worker cohort in London, UK, was used, with weekly nasopharyngeal swab PCR tests and blood sampling performed. Between 23 and 31 March 2020, the week of the UK lockdown, healthcare workers were enrolled and then followed up weekly for as long as 16 weeks. The sample comprised whole blood. This chain is built from TRBV5-1 and TRBJ2-1; 8 central bases correspond to TRBD1. The receptor comes from an adult who was a healthcare worker with PCR-confirmed SARS-CoV-2 infection or an uninfected control (not recorded which). CDR3 protein: CATWKDRVDNEQFF. The DNA is as follows: TGCGCCACCTGGAAGGACAGGGTGGACAATGAGCAGTTCTTC.